Shown below are 20 T cell receptor beta chains from a single sample sequenced in a study of vaccination effects on CD4 cells after COVID-19. Their antigens remain unidentified. The data were produced by immunoSEQ multiplex PCR, yet TCRdb's version contains in-frame clones alone and is incomplete. The sample shows some 29,000 clones, about 74% of them seen only once. Antigen-specific CD4+ T cells were first expanded with viral peptide pools by the ViraFEST assay and only then sequenced. Following 10 days of culture, CD4+ T cells were isolated. Vaccination of participants consisted of two doses of either the BNT162b2 or mRNA-1273 vaccine. This specimen consisted of CD4+ T cells from PBMCs cultured with HCoV-OC43 spike peptides, obtained after COVID-19 vaccination. Subset denoted: HCoV-OC43 spike overlapping peptide pool stimulation. The origin of the receptors is a human donor who received a COVID-19 vaccine.

J is TRBJ2-7 and V is TRBV18; TRBD1 is a possible D gene (5 bases). The CDR3 is made up of 14 amino acids. Between the trimmed V and J ends, which lost 2 bases and 4 bases, there was a span of 12 bases. CDR1 is KGHSH, CDR2 LQKENI, per germline. The CDR3 nucleotides read TGTGCCAGCTCACCAGGGGCCCCGCTATACGAGCAGTACTTC. Translating it yields CASSPGAPLYEQYF.

The chain couples TRBV13 to TRBJ2-1; TRBD2 agrees at 8 bases. The CDR3 is 14 residues long. The J segment lost 6 bases and the V segment lost 6 bases, leaving 7 bases of the junction unmatched. Germline loops: CDR1 PRHDT, CDR2 FYEKMQ (reference sequence). The CDR3 is CASRPSGGVNEQFF. CDR3 bases: TGTGCCAGCAGACCGTCGGGGGGGGTCAATGAGCAGTTCTTC.

The J gene is TRBJ2-6, the V gene TRBV5-1; 8 nucleotides match TRBD1. Per the germline V gene, CDR1 is SGHRS and CDR2 is YFSETQ. The ends lost 2 bases at V and 0 bases at J; junction bases unmatched: 1. The CDR3 sequence is 16 residues long. In nucleotides, the CDR3 is TGCGCCAGCAGCTTCACAGGGGGCTCTGGGGCCAACGTCCTGACTTTC. Amino acids: CASSFTGGSGANVLTF. Full variable domain (outside the CDR3, taken from reference TRBV5-1 and TRBJ2-6): KAGVTQTPRYLIKTRGQQVTLSCSPISGHRSVSWYQQTPGQGLQFLFEYFSETQRNKGNFPGRFSGRQFSNSRSEMNVSTLELGDSALYLCASSFTGGSGANVLTFGAGSRLTVL.

This clone was counted a single time. The chain couples TRBV9 to TRBJ1-3; D not certain. In germline, CDR1 is SGDLS, CDR2 YYNGEE. V shed 3 bases and J shed 1 base, with 11 bases lying between them. The CDR3 spans 15 residues. The CDR3 DNA follows: TGTGCCAGCAGCGACCCACCCGGTTCTGGAAACACCATATATTTT. Translating it yields CASSDPPGSGNTIYF.

This clone was found a few times. The J gene is TRBJ1-1, the V gene TRBV29-1, with TRBD1 matching 10 bases. The CDR3 spans 13 residues. CDR1 is SQVTM and CDR2 is ANQGSEA in the germline V gene. With V trimmed by 2 bases and J by 4 bases, 1 base remained unmatched. The CDR3 spells CSVERDRGTEAFF. The CDR3 DNA reads TGCAGCGTTGAACGGGACAGGGGCACTGAAGCTTTCTTT.

V gene TRBV10-3 combines with J gene TRBJ2-5; no firm D call. Trimming left V 7 bases short and J 4 bases short, with 10 bases between. The CDR3 has 12 amino acids. Germline V gene lookup returns CDR1 ENHRY and CDR2 SYGVKD. CDR3: CAINGDSETQYF. The CDR3 nucleotides read TGTGCCATCAATGGGGATTCAGAGACCCAGTACTTC.

The rearrangement joins TRBV6-1 to TRBJ2-7; D remains ambiguous. This CDR3 is built from 14 residues. Germline V gene sequence: CDR1 MNHNS, CDR2 SASEGT. V lost 1 base and J 5 bases, leaving 12 bases between the germline ends. DNA of the CDR3: TGTGCCAGCAGTGAAGGACGGTACATGAACGAGCAGTACTTC. This gives the protein CASSEGRYMNEQYF.

This clone was seen a few times. The genes are TRBV27 and TRBJ2-1; 7 bases line up with TRBD2. V lost 3 bases and J lost 5; bases outside the gene matches: 10. Germline V gene lookup returns CDR1 MNHEY and CDR2 SMNVEV (reference sequence). The CDR3 extends over 16 amino acids. DNA of the CDR3: TGTGCCAGCAGTTTTATCCGGGGGGTGGGGAACAATGAGCAGTTCTTC. Amino acid sequence: CASSFIRGVGNNEQFF.

In its sample, this clone was seen once. The V call is TRBV28, the J call TRBJ1-5; 7 bases map to TRBD1. CDR1 MDHEN and CDR2 SYDVKM come from the germline V gene. The CDR3 is 14 residues long. V was pared by 4 bases and J by 3 bases, with 3 bases of the junction left unmatched. CDR3 in DNA: TGTGCCAGCAGTTCACAGGGGTTCAATCAGCCCCAGCATTTT. This translates into CASSSQGFNQPQHF.

The chain links TRBV18 to TRBJ2-3; 9 nucleotides match TRBD1. This CDR3 has 16 residues. Germline V CDR1 and CDR2: KGHSH, LQKENI. V gave up 0 bases and J gave up 3 bases; unmatched junction bases: 4. CDR3 nucleotides: TGTGCCAGCTCACCACCGACAGGGGGGCGAACAGATACGCAGTATTTT. Translating it yields CASSPPTGGRTDTQYF. The whole variable domain, filled in from reference TRBV18 and TRBJ2-3, reads NAGVMQNPRHLVRRRGQEARLRCSPMKGHSHVYWYRQLPEEGLKFMVYLQKENIIDESGMPKERFSAEFPKEGPSILRIQQVVRGDSAAYFCASSPPTGGRTDTQYFGPGTRLTVL.

This clone was seen a few times. The chain employs TRBV4-1 and TRBJ1-1; TRBD1 aligns across 10 bases. The CDR3 sequence is 16 residues long. The V gene's germline CDR1 is MGHRA and CDR2 YSYEKL. V lost 4 bases, J lost 2 bases, and 7 bases stayed unmatched. The CDR3 loop is CASSPPDRGTNTEAFF. In nucleotides, the CDR3 is TGCGCCAGCAGCCCTCCGGACAGGGGGACCAACACTGAAGCTTTCTTT.

This rearrangement joins TRBV3-1 (or the pseudogene TRBV3-2) to TRBJ1-3; D unclear. Trimming removed 0 bases at V and 2 bases at J, with 8 bases between. The germline CDR1 and CDR2 sequences are LGHDT and YNNKEL (reference sequence). CDR3 length equals 15 residues. This chain's CDR3 is CASSQERVTGNTIYF. In DNA, the CDR3 is TGTGCCAGCAGCCAAGAGCGGGTTACTGGAAACACCATATATTTT.

On this clone: Distinct nucleotide sequences in the sample also encode this CDR3. This rearrangement joins TRBV4-2 to TRBJ2-3, with 12 bases lining up with TRBD2. After removal of 4 bases from V and 4 bases from J, the junction contained 6 bases not matched to a gene. This CDR3 spans 16 amino acids. Germline CDR1 LGHNA, CDR2 YNFKEQ. CDR3 sequence reads: CASSRKTSGGADTQYF. For the CDR3, the DNA is TGTGCCAGCAGCCGAAAGACTAGCGGGGGCGCAGATACGCAGTATTTT.

The chain combines TRBV19 with TRBJ1-2; D may be TRBD1 (5 bases). Between the trimmed V and J ends, which lost 7 bases and 4 bases, there was a span of 19 bases. Germline values: CDR1 LNHDA, CDR2 SQIVND (reference sequence). This CDR3 comprises 15 residues. CDR3 DNA: TGTGCCAGTAACCCCCCGGGGCGGATAAGCTATGGCTACACCTTC. Its translation: CASNPPGRISYGYTF. The complete variable domain, with remaining parts taken from reference TRBV19 and TRBJ1-2, reads DGGITQSPKYLFRKEGQNVTLSCEQNLNHDAMYWYRQDPGQGLRLIYYSQIVNDFQKGDIAEGYSVSREKKESFPLTVTSAQKNPTAFYLCASNPPGRISYGYTFGSGTRLTVV.

The DNA for the CDR3 is TGTGCCAGCAGTCCTGGACAGACCTACGAGCAGTACTTC. Translating it yields CASSPGQTYEQYF. The genes are TRBV28 and TRBJ2-7; D possibly corresponds to TRBD1 (6 bases). Germline CDR1 is MDHEN and CDR2 is SYDVKM. The CDR3 consists of 13 residues. V lost 5 bases, J lost 2 bases, and 10 bases lay in between.

This clone was seen only a few times. The chain carries TRBV2 and TRBJ2-3; 8 bases map to TRBD2. The CDR3 is 15 residues long. Germline CDR1 reads SNHLY; CDR2 reads FYNNEI. V lost 3 bases, J lost 3 bases, and 5 bases stayed unmatched. CDR3 bases: TGTGCCAGCAGTGACACCGGGAGGGGGACAGATACGCAGTATTTT. It translates to CASSDTGRGTDTQYF.

DNA of the CDR3: TGCGCCAGCAGTGCAATGGTCGGGAACACTGAAGCTTTCTTT. Its translation: CASSAMVGNTEAFF. The chain recombines TRBV10-1 with TRBJ1-1; D remains unclear. CDR1 WNHNN and CDR2 SYGVQD come from the germline V gene (reference sequence). V lost 4 bases and J lost 1, with 10 bases in between. The CDR3 is made up of 14 amino acids.

The J gene is TRBJ2-7, the V gene TRBV28; D gene unclear. CDR1 is MDHEN and CDR2 is SYDVKM in the germline V gene. The ends were cut back, 4 bases at V and 3 bases at J, with 19 bases in the middle. This CDR3 comprises 16 residues. CDR3 bases: TGTGCCAGCAGTTCGGTTCGGATGGCGGTCGGCTACGAGCAGTACTTC. It translates to CASSSVRMAVGYEQYF.

The CDR3 loop reads CASSRGLAGETQYF. CDR3 bases: TGTGCCAGCTCACGAGGACTAGCGGGAGAGACCCAGTACTTC. The V gene is TRBV18, the J gene TRBJ2-5; 11 bases are shared with TRBD2. This CDR3 is 14 amino acids long. With V trimmed by 4 bases and J by 4 bases, 2 bases remained unmatched. CDR1 is KGHSH, CDR2 LQKENI, per germline. The full variable domain, its missing parts supplied by reference TRBV18 and TRBJ2-5, is NAGVMQNPRHLVRRRGQEARLRCSPMKGHSHVYWYRQLPEEGLKFMVYLQKENIIDESGMPKERFSAEFPKEGPSILRIQQVVRGDSAAYFCASSRGLAGETQYFGPGTRLLVL.

This clone was seen a handful of times. The chain links TRBV3-1 (or the pseudogene TRBV3-2) to TRBJ2-1; TRBD2 agrees at 8 bases. CDR3 length: 15 amino acids. Germline trimming cut 6 bases from V and 3 bases from J; bases unmatched to any gene: 7. CDR1 and CDR2 from the germline V gene are LGHDT and YNNKEL (reference sequence). CDR3 in DNA: TGTGCCAGCAGAACTGGGACTAGTAGCTACAATGAGCAGTTCTTC. It specifies CASRTGTSSYNEQFF.